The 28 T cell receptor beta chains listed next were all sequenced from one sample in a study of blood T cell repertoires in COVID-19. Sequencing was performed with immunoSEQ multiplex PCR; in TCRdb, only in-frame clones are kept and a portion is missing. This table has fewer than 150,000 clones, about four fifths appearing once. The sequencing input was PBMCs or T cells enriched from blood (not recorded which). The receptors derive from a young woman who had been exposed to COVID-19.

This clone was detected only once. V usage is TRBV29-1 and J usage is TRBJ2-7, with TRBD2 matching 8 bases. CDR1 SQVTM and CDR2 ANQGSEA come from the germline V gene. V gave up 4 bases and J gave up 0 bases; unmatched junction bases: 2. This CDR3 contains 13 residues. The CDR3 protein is CSVGLAYSYEQYF. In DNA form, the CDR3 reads TGCAGCGTTGGACTAGCGTACTCCTACGAGCAGTACTTC.

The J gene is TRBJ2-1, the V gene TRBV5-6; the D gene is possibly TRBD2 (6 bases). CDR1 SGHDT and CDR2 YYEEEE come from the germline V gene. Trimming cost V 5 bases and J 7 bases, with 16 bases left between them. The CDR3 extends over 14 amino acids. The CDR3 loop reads CASSPRGGRNEQFF. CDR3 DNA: TGTGCCAGCAGTCCTCGGGGAGGAAGGAATGAGCAGTTCTTC.

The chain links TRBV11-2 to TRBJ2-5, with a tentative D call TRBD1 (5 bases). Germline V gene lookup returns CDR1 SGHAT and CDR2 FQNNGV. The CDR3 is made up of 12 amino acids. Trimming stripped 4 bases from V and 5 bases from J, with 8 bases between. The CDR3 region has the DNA TGTGCCAGCAGCTCAGGGCGGGAGACCCAGTACTTC. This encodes CASSSGRETQYF.

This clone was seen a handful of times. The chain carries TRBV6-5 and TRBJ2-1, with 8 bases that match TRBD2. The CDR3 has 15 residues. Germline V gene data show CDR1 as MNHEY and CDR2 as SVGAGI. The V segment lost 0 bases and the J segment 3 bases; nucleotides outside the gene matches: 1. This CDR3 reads CASSYSLADYNEQFF. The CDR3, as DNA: TGTGCCAGCAGTTACTCACTAGCGGACTACAATGAGCAGTTCTTC.

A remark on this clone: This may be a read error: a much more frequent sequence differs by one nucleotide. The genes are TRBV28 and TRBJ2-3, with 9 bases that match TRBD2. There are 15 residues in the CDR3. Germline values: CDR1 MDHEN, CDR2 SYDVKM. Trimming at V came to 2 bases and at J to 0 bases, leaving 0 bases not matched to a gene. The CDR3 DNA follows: TGTGCCAGCAGTTTAACTAGCGGGAGCACAGATACGCAGTATTTT. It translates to CASSLTSGSTDTQYF. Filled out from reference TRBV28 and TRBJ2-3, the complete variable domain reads DVKVTQSSRYLVKRTGEKVFLECVQDMDHENMFWYRQDPGLGLRLIYFSYDVKMKEKGDIPEGYSVSREKKERFSLILESASTNQTSMYLCASSLTSGSTDTQYFGPGTRLTVL.

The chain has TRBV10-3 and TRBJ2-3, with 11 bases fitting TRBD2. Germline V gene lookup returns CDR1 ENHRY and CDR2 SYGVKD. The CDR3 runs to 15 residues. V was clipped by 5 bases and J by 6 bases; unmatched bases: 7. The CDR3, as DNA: TGTGCCATCAGTCAACTAGCGGGAGAGGCGGATACGCAGTATTTT. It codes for CAISQLAGEADTQYF.

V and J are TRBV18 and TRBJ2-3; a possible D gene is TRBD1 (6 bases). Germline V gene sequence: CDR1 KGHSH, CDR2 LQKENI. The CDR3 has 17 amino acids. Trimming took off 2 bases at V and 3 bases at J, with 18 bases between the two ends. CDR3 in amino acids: CASSPRDGGAGTDTQYF. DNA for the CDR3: TGTGCCAGCTCACCAAGGGATGGGGGCGCGGGTACAGATACGCAGTATTTT.

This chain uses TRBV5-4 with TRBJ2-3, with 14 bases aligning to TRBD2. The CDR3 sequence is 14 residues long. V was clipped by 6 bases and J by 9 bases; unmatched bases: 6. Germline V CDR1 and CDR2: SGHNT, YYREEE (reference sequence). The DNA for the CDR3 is TGTGCCAGCAACCCCGGGACTAGCGGGAGAACGCAGTATTTT. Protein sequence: CASNPGTSGRTQYF.

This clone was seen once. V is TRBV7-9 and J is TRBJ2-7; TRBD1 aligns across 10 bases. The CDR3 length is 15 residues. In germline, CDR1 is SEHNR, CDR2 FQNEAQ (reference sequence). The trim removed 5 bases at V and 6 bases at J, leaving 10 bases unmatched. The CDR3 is CASSQNPWTGGEQYF. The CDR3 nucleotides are TGTGCCAGCAGCCAAAATCCTTGGACAGGGGGCGAGCAGTACTTC.

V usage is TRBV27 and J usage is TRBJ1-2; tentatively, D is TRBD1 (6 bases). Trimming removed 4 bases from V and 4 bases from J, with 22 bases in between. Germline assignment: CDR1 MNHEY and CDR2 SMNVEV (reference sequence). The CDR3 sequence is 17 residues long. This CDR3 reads CASSSHYLGQFGYGYTF. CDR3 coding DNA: TGTGCCAGCAGTTCTCACTACCTCGGACAGTTCGGCTATGGCTACACCTTC.

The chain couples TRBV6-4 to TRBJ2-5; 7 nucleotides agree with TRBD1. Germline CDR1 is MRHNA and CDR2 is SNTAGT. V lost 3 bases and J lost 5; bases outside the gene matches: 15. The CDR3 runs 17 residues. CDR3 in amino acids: CASSEEKPGQRGETQYF. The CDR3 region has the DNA TGTGCCAGCAGTGAAGAAAAGCCGGGACAGAGGGGCGAGACCCAGTACTTC.

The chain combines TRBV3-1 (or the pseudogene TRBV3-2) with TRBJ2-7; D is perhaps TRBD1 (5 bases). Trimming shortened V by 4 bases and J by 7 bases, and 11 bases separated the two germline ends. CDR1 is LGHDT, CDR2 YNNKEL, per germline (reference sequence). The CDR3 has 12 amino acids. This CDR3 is CASSLPQGEQYF. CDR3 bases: TGTGCCAGCAGCCTTCCTCAGGGTGAGCAGTACTTC.

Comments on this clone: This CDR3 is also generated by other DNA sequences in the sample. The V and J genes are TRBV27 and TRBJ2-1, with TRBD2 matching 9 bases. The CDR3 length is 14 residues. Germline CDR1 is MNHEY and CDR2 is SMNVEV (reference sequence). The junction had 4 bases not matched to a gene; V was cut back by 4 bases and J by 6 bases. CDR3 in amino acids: CASSSLAGRNEQFF. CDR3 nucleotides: TGTGCCAGCAGTTCCCTAGCGGGACGCAATGAGCAGTTCTTC.

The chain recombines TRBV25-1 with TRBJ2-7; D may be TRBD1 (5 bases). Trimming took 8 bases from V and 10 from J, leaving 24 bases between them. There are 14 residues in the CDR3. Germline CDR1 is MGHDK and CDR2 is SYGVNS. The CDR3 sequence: CASLKPDTPTKQYF. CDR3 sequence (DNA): TGTGCCAGCCTCAAACCGGACACTCCTACGAAACAGTACTTC.

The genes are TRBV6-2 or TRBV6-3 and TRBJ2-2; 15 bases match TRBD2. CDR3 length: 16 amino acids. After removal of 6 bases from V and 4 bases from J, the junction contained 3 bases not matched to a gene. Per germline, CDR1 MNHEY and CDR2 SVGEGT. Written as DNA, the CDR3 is TGTGCCAGCAGCAGGACTAGCGGGAGGGCCACCGGGGAGCTGTTTTTT. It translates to CASSRTSGRATGELFF.

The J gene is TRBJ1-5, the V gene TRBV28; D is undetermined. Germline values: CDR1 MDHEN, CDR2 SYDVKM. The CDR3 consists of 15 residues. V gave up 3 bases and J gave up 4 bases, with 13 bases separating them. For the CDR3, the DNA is TGTGCCAGCAGTTTTTCTCGCCGGGGAAATCAGCCCCAGCATTTT. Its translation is CASSFSRRGNQPQHF.

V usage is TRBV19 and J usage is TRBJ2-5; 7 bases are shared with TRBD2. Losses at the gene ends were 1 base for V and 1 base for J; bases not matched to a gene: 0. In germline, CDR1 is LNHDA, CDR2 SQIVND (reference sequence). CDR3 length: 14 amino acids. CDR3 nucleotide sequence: TGTGCCAGTAGTATAGGGGGGGGCCAAGAGACCCAGTACTTC. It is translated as CASSIGGGQETQYF.

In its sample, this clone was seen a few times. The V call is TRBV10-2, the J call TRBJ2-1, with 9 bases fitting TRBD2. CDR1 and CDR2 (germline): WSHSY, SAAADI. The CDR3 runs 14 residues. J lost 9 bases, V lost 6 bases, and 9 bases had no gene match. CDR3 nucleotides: TGCGCCAGCAGGGGGCGGGAGGGCCATGTTGAGCAGTTCTTC. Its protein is CASRGREGHVEQFF.

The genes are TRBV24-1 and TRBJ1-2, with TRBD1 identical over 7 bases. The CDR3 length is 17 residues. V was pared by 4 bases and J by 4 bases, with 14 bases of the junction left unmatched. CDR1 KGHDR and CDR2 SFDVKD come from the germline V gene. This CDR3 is CATSDTPPGQNFYGYTF. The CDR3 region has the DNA TGTGCCACCAGTGACACACCCCCGGGACAGAACTTCTATGGCTACACCTTC.

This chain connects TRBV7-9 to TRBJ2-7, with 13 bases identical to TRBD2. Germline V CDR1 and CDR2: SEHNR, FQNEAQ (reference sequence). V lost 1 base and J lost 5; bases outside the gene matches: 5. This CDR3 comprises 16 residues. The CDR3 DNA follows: TGTGCCAGCAGCTTAGGGACTAGCGGGAGATTAAACGAGCAGTACTTC. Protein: CASSLGTSGRLNEQYF. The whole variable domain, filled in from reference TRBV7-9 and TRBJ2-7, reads DTGVSQNPRHKITKRGQNVTFRCDPISEHNRLYWYRQTLGQGPEFLTYFQNEAQLEKSRLLSDRFSAERPKGSFSTLEIQRTEQGDSAMYLCASSLGTSGRLNEQYFGPGTRLTVT.

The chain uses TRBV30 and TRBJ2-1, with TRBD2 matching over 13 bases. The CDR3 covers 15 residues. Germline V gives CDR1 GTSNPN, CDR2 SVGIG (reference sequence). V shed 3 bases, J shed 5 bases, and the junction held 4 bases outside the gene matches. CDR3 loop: CAWSTGLAGHNEQFF. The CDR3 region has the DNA TGTGCCTGGAGCACGGGACTAGCGGGACACAATGAGCAGTTCTTC.

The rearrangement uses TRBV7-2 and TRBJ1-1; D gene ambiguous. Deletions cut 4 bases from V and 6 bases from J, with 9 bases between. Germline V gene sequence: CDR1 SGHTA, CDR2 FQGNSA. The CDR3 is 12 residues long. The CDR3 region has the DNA TGTGCCAGCAGCTGGGCCCTGGCTGAAGCTTTCTTT. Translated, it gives CASSWALAEAFF.

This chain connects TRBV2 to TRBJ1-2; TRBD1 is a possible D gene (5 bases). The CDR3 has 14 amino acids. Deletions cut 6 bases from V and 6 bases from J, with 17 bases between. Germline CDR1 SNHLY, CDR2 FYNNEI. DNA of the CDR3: TGTGCCAGCAGCTACAATACAGGAAGAAATGGCTACACCTTC. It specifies CASSYNTGRNGYTF.

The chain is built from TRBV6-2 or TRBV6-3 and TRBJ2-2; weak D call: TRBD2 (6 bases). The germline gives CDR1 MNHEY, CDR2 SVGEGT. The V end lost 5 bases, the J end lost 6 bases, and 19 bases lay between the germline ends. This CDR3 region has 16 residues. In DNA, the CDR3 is TGTGCCAGCAGTGCTACTTCGACTAGTCTTGCCGGGGAGCTGTTTTTT. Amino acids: CASSATSTSLAGELFF.

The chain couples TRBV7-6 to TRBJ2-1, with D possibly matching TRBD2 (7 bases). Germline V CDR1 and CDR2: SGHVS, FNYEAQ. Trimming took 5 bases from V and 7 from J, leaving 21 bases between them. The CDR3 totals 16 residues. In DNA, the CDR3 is TGTGCCAGCAGCCCACGGAGGGGGAGGGCCGGGAATGAGCAGTTCTTC. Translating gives CASSPRRGRAGNEQFF.

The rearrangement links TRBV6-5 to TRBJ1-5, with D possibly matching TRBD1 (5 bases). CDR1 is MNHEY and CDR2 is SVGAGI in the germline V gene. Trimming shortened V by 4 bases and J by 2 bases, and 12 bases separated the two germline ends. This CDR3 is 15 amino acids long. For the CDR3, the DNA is TGTGCCAGCAGTTCGGACTGGGGGGGCAATCAGCCCCAGCATTTT. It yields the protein CASSSDWGGNQPQHF.

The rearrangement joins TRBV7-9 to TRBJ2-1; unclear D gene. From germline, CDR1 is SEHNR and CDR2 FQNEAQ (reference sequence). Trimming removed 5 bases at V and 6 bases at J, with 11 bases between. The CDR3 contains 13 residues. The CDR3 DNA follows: TGTGCCAGCAGCCCAAAGCCCTCCAATGAGCAGTTCTTC. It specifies CASSPKPSNEQFF.

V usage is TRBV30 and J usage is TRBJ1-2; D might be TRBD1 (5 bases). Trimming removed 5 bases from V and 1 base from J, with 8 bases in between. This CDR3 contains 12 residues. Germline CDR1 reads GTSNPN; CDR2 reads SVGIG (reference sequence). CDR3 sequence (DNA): TGTGCCTGGGACGGGGGTAACTATGGCTACACCTTC. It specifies CAWDGGNYGYTF.